This record covers a single T cell receptor (beta chain). Antigen unknown. The CDR3 end shows no conserved phenylalanine or tryptophan, and so a read error is likely. No DNA is shown, since the ends of the CDR3 on it are uncertain; the CDR3 is the one TCRdb lists. Amplification targeted TCR beta CDR3 regions from RNA transcripts. A first-round RT-PCR of the TCR CDR3 used the HTBI primer set. Using its own MiXCR run on the multiplex PCR reads, TCRdb lists one record per CDR3 protein. The table shows about 360,000 distinct CDR3 sequences, with approximately 13% occurring only once. This record comes from a study of T cells in Graves' hyperthyroidism and ophthalmopathy. Study details: Blood was drawn when the patient was first diagnosed and still untreated.

Germline CDR1 reads SGHTA; CDR2 reads FQGNSA. The CDR3 has 14 amino acids, counting both end residues. Study-level findings and limits: From stable hyperthyroidism, ophthalmopathy was separated by a 13 V-J model. Researchers found most expanded thyroid clonotypes above 0.001 in blood as well.

The diagnostic basis comprised clinical symptoms, serum thyroxine and TRAb, thyroid ultrasound and orbital computed tomography. V gene TRBV7-2 combines with J gene TRBJ1-1; the table gives TRBD1 as D, unverified against the DNA. Sequenced material: blood. This receptor was taken from a man under 40 with Graves' hyperthyroidism that later progressed to Graves' ophthalmopathy. CDR3 protein: CASSSDQGGTEALL.